This is a list of T cell receptor beta chains from one sample in a study of beta chain features in type 1 diabetes. Using immunoSEQ multiplex PCR, the repertoire was profiled, and TCRdb retains in-frame clones only, with some absent. Among about 170,000 clones, approximately 7.8% were seen once, and the ten largest hold more than 0.75%. Specimen: central memory CD4+ T cells from blood. Receptor source: a middle-aged woman with type 1 diabetes. The CDR3 runs from the conserved cysteine through the conserved F or W. The order of the fields is CDR3 protein, J gene, V gene.

CASSEGQRNQPQHF,TRBJ1-5,TRBV6-1
CASSDWGAGANVLTF,TRBJ2-6,TRBV2
CASSDAGGWAEAFF,TRBJ1-1,TRBV2
CAWSVSWGPWAEAFF,TRBJ1-1,TRBV30
CASSPGLAGTLETQYF,TRBJ2-5,TRBV9
CASSPGRDYYNEQFF,TRBJ2-1,TRBV5-4
CASSLDRDTGELFF,TRBJ2-2,TRBV18
CASSPFSSGGHNEQFF,TRBJ2-1,TRBV28
CASGGGTEAFF,TRBJ1-1,TRBV2
CASSPSRGNTIYF,TRBJ1-3,TRBV14
CASSITGTGSHEQYF,TRBJ2-7,TRBV19
CASSNTGQGVQPQHF,TRBJ1-5,TRBV6-6
CAWKSGPNTGELFF,TRBJ2-2,TRBV30
CASSDPNTYEQFF,TRBJ2-1,TRBV6-4
CASSQGDGSQETQYF,TRBJ2-5,TRBV4-3
CSVEGAGNEKLFF,TRBJ1-4,TRBV29-1
CASSARTSGIMREQFF,TRBJ2-1,TRBV5-4
CASRTSGGTGELFF,TRBJ2-2,TRBV6-1
CASSPQKQGDGELFF,TRBJ2-2,TRBV18
CASSGSYRDTNSPLHF,TRBJ1-6,TRBV13
CASSLMPTSDSYEQYF,TRBJ2-7,TRBV7-3
CASSRTKRGGVEQFF,TRBJ2-1,TRBV4-3
CSVEDRRQGGYTF,TRBJ1-2,TRBV29-1
CASSLIGGRAGNEQFF,TRBJ2-1,TRBV7-3
CASSLAGGMGETQYF,TRBJ2-5,TRBV7-9
CSAADRGEGYTF,TRBJ1-2,TRBV29-1
CASSPALTVTGELFF,TRBJ2-2,TRBV5-1
CASTLQQGAFTEAFF,TRBJ1-1,TRBV6-5
CASSPPLLAGVRDEQFF,TRBJ2-1,TRBV18
CAWSVHQAGELFF,TRBJ2-2,TRBV30
CASSPEGGNSPLHF,TRBJ1-6,TRBV18
CASSKQGLSYEQYF,TRBJ2-7,TRBV19
CASSYLAAGTDTQYF,TRBJ2-3,TRBV6-5
CASRDVAGGSYNEQFF,TRBJ2-1,TRBV27
CASSRESGESSYEQYF,TRBJ2-7,TRBV4-2
CASSPDYLRGEQYF,TRBJ2-7,TRBV6-5
CACPGTGDLLSGYTF,TRBJ1-2,TRBV30
CASSPTEGTETQYF,TRBJ2-5,TRBV9
CASSLVLPAGDGYTF,TRBJ1-2,TRBV7-8
CASRTTTGAVF,TRBJ2-7,TRBV28
CAWSPFPGQGGRTEAFF,TRBJ1-1,TRBV30
CASSSREAGELFF,TRBJ2-2,TRBV7-3